The source of this TCR beta chain is a study of naive and memory T cell subsets. Whole-study results and caveats: The power law exponent of TCR abundance differed between naive and memory cells. Expression changes during T cell differentiation may affect RNA-based TCR counts. In CD4 and CD8 cells, diversity dropped from naive through EMRA. Over 95% of naive TCR sequences appeared only once after error correction, unlike memory subsets.

Both TRBC1 and TRBC2 were covered by a beta constant-region primer of two equimolar oligonucleotides. From the UMI-ligation and nested PCR reads, TCRdb called clonotypes with MiXCR, one entry per CDR3 protein. The sample records approximately 85,000 distinct CDR3 sequences, about 6.5% being singletons. CDR1 and CDR2 from the germline V gene are MNHEY and SMNVEV (reference sequence). CDR3 length equals 15 residues. Trimming removed 5 bases from V and 3 bases from J, with 13 bases in between. In this sample, this clonotype turned up a few times. Its antigen remains unidentified. The receptor was isolated from a human donor in good health. The chain carries TRBV27 and TRBJ2-2; TRBD2 is a possible D gene (6 bases). Sequencing input: central memory CD4+ T cells from blood. In DNA form, the CDR3 reads TGTGCCAGCAGTACCAGTAGCGGCTACACCGGGGAGCTGTTTTTT. Protein sequence: CASSTSSGYTGELFF.